These 21 T cell receptor beta chains were sequenced from one sample in a study of blood T cell repertoires in COVID-19. The protocol was immunoSEQ multiplex PCR, while the TCRdb copy is restricted to in-frame clones and leaves out a portion. The repertoire holds approximately 94,000 clones, with just under 85% as singletons. Material: peripheral blood. All receptors derive from a middle-aged man with active or convalescent COVID-19.

The chain uses TRBV7-6 and TRBJ2-3; TRBD1 matches at 9 bases. Looked up from germline, CDR1 is SGHVS and CDR2 is FNYEAQ. V lost 4 bases and J lost 2; bases outside the gene matches: 4. CDR3 length: 15 amino acids. This CDR3 reads CASSSRDRVTDTQYF. The CDR3 region has the DNA TGTGCCAGCAGCTCCCGGGACAGGGTCACAGATACGCAGTATTTT.

The chain has TRBV7-3 and TRBJ2-2; 14 nucleotides line up with TRBD2. Trimming took 5 bases from V and 4 from J; bases not matched to a gene: 3. The CDR3 runs 16 residues. CDR1 and CDR2 from the germline V gene are SGHTA and FQGTGA. The CDR3 DNA is TGTGCCAGCAGCCCAGGACTAGCGGGAGGCACCGGGGAGCTGTTTTTT. Protein sequence: CASSPGLAGGTGELFF.

The rearrangement links TRBV5-1 to TRBJ1-1; maybe TRBD1 (6 bases). The CDR3 runs 14 residues. Germline CDR1 and CDR2: SGHRS and YFSETQ. The V and J ends lost 3 bases and 1 base respectively, with 10 bases between them. In DNA form, the CDR3 reads TGCGCCAGCAGCTCAGGGGACGCGAACACTGAAGCTTTCTTT. It yields the protein CASSSGDANTEAFF. The complete variable domain, with remaining parts taken from reference TRBV5-1 and TRBJ1-1, reads KAGVTQTPRYLIKTRGQQVTLSCSPISGHRSVSWYQQTPGQGLQFLFEYFSETQRNKGNFPGRFSGRQFSNSRSEMNVSTLELGDSALYLCASSSGDANTEAFFGQGTRLTVV.

The chain couples TRBV25-1 to TRBJ2-3; TRBD2 agrees at 12 bases. Germline assignment: CDR1 MGHDK and CDR2 SYGVNS. This CDR3 is 14 amino acids long. Trimming took 6 bases from V and 4 from J; bases not matched to a gene: 2. The CDR3 nucleotides read TGTGCCAGCAGGGGGACTAGCGGGTCAGATACGCAGTATTTT. Its protein is CASRGTSGSDTQYF. Full variable domain (missing parts from reference TRBV25-1 and TRBJ2-3): EADIYQTPRYLVIGTGKKITLECSQTMGHDKMYWYQQDPGMELHLIHYSYGVNSTEKGDLSSESTVSRIRTEHFPLTLESARPSHTSQYLCASRGTSGSDTQYFGPGTRLTVL.

This clone was seen a single time. The chain combines TRBV5-5 with TRBJ2-3, with D possibly being TRBD1 (5 bases). Between the trimmed V and J ends, which lost 1 base and 1 base, there was a span of 13 bases. Germline V gives CDR1 SGHKS, CDR2 YYEKEE (reference sequence). This CDR3 spans 16 amino acids. DNA of the CDR3: TGTGCCAGCAGCTTGTCGAACAGGCCACGCACAGATACGCAGTATTTT. Translating gives CASSLSNRPRTDTQYF.

This clone was seen just once. The chain carries TRBV5-6 and TRBJ1-6; D possibly corresponds to TRBD1 (5 bases). The germline gives CDR1 SGHDT, CDR2 YYEEEE. CDR3 size: 17 residues. Trimming stripped 4 bases from V and 3 bases from J, with 17 bases between. Here the CDR3 DNA reads TGTGCCAGCAGCCCACATACTCAGGGATTCTATAATTCACCCCTCCACTTT. It specifies CASSPHTQGFYNSPLHF.

The gene calls are TRBV29-1 and TRBJ2-1; the match to TRBD2 covers 8 bases. The CDR3 is made up of 14 amino acids. CDR1 is SQVTM and CDR2 is ANQGSEA in the germline V gene. The V gene end was trimmed by 8 bases and the J gene end by 1 base; junction bases not matched to a gene: 7. CDR3 bases: TGCAGCACCGGGAGGGCCCTGTCCTACAATGAGCAGTTCTTC. This sequence encodes CSTGRALSYNEQFF.

The gene calls are TRBV7-2 and TRBJ2-1; a possible D gene is TRBD2 (5 bases). The CDR3 is made up of 13 amino acids. V was trimmed by 3 bases and J by 7 bases, leaving 10 bases between them. Germline V CDR1 and CDR2: SGHTA, FQGNSA. Written as DNA, the CDR3 is TGTGCCAGCAGCTTCTCGGTAGCGAATGAGCAGTTCTTC. It translates to CASSFSVANEQFF. Complete variable domain (other parts from reference TRBV7-2 and TRBJ2-1): GAGVSQSPSNKVTEKGKDVELRCDPISGHTALYWYRQSLGQGLEFLIYFQGNSAPDKSGLPSDRFSAERTGGSVSTLTIQRTQQEDSAVYLCASSFSVANEQFFGPGTRLTVL.

The J gene is TRBJ1-3, the V gene TRBV30; D remains ambiguous. From germline, CDR1 is GTSNPN and CDR2 SVGIG (reference sequence). The CDR3 spans 14 residues. Between the trimmed V and J ends, which lost 4 bases and 5 bases, there was a span of 15 bases. CDR3 residues: CAWTREGGRNTIYF. The CDR3, as DNA: TGTGCCTGGACCCGCGAGGGAGGGAGAAACACCATATATTTT.

This chain connects TRBV2 to TRBJ2-5, with D tentatively TRBD1 (5 bases). The CDR3 consists of 14 residues. Trimming left V 6 bases short and J 7 bases short, with 18 bases between. The germline V gene encodes CDR1 SNHLY and CDR2 FYNNEI. The CDR3 loop is CASRKTMTEATQYF. The CDR3 bases are TGTGCCAGCAGGAAGACGATGACAGAAGCGACCCAGTACTTC.

The J gene is TRBJ1-3, the V gene TRBV18; a possible D gene is TRBD1 (5 bases). V lost 3 bases and J lost 0, with 15 bases in between. CDR1 and CDR2 from the germline V gene are KGHSH and LQKENI. The CDR3 has 17 residues. CDR3 DNA: TGTGCCAGCTCACCCTTACCGACAGCACTCTCTGGAAACACCATATATTTT. It is translated as CASSPLPTALSGNTIYF.

This sequence joins TRBV5-1 and TRBJ1-2; 10 bases align to TRBD1. V shed 1 base, J shed 8 bases, and the junction held 8 bases outside the gene matches. The germline V gene encodes CDR1 SGHRS and CDR2 YFSETQ. CDR3 length: 15 residues. CDR3 sequence: CASSLMGGQGGGYTF. CDR3 nucleotides: TGCGCCAGCAGCTTGATGGGCGGACAGGGGGGAGGCTACACCTTC.

The chain combines TRBV5-1 with TRBJ2-1, with 7 bases aligning to TRBD2. After removal of 4 bases from V and 5 bases from J, the junction contained 3 bases not matched to a gene. The CDR3 is 13 amino acids. CDR1 and CDR2 (germline): SGHRS, YFSETQ. The CDR3 protein is CASSPGTNNEQFF. In DNA form, the CDR3 reads TGCGCCAGCAGCCCCGGGACTAACAATGAGCAGTTCTTC.

This rearrangement joins TRBV15 to TRBJ2-7; tentatively, D is TRBD1 (5 bases). Germline assignment: CDR1 LNHNV and CDR2 YYDKDF (reference sequence). The V and J ends lost 0 bases and 2 bases respectively, with 11 bases between them. The CDR3 contains 15 residues. The chain's CDR3 is CATSRDRGSPYEQYF. The CDR3 DNA reads TGTGCCACCAGCAGAGATAGGGGCAGTCCCTACGAGCAGTACTTC.

The rearrangement links TRBV7-2 to TRBJ1-3; D ambiguous. The CDR3 is made up of 13 amino acids. Germline V lookup: CDR1 SGHTA, CDR2 FQGNSA. Trimming removed 3 bases at V and 4 bases at J, with 7 bases between. The CDR3 protein is CASSLEWGNTIYF. As DNA, the CDR3 is TGTGCCAGCAGCTTGGAGTGGGGAAACACCATATATTTT.

In its sample, this clone was seen a few times. The chain combines TRBV5-1 with TRBJ2-1; D is uncertain. Germline values: CDR1 SGHRS, CDR2 YFSETQ. Deletions cut 1 base from V and 8 bases from J, with 10 bases between. The CDR3 extends over 13 amino acids. CDR3 nucleotide sequence: TGCGCCAGCAGCTTGTCCCTAGGAGATGAGCAGTTCTTC. Its protein is CASSLSLGDEQFF.

This clone was seen once. The V call is TRBV11-2, the J call TRBJ2-3; TRBD2 might be the D (5 bases). With 2 bases removed from V and 1 base from J, the gap between germline ends came to 10 bases. The germline V gene has CDR1 SGHAT and CDR2 FQNNGV. This CDR3 is 15 amino acids long. CDR3 sequence: CASSLSSGGTDTQYF. CDR3 DNA: TGTGCCAGCAGCTTATCCAGCGGAGGCACAGATACGCAGTATTTT.

The chain has TRBV12-5 and TRBJ2-1; D gene unclear. The CDR3 totals 16 residues. Germline V CDR1 and CDR2: LGHNT, FRNRAP. Trimming stripped 3 bases from V and 1 base from J, with 13 bases between. In DNA, the CDR3 is TGTGCTAGTGGTTTAGGCGAAGGAGAATCCTACAATGAGCAGTTCTTC. It yields the protein CASGLGEGESYNEQFF.

V gene TRBV18 combines with J gene TRBJ2-2; D not resolved. Germline CDR1 KGHSH, CDR2 LQKENI. CDR3 length: 17 residues. V was shortened by 3 bases and J by 2 bases, with 16 bases between the two germline ends. The CDR3 is CASSPTSTAGNTGELFF. The CDR3 nucleotides read TGTGCCAGCTCACCCACCTCGACGGCAGGCAACACCGGGGAGCTGTTTTTT.

The chain employs TRBV19 and TRBJ2-3, with TRBD2 as a possible D gene (7 bases). Germline values: CDR1 LNHDA, CDR2 SQIVND (reference sequence). Trimming stripped 1 base from V and 0 bases from J, with 23 bases between. The CDR3 is 20 residues long. CDR3 nucleotides: TGTGCCAGTAGTATAGGGTCCAGGGGCGGGAGAGGGTTTAGCACAGATACGCAGTATTTT. This translates into CASSIGSRGGRGFSTDTQYF.

The rearrangement uses TRBV30 and TRBJ1-2; a possible D gene is TRBD1 (6 bases). The CDR3 spans 13 residues. Deletions cut 4 bases from V and 7 bases from J, with 16 bases between. In germline, CDR1 is GTSNPN, CDR2 SVGIG (reference sequence). CDR3 residues: CAWNGLGAGGYTF. In nucleotides, the CDR3 is TGTGCCTGGAATGGTTTGGGGGCCGGTGGCTACACCTTC.